A single sample gave rise to the 22 T cell receptor beta chains below, sequenced in a study of T cells in Graves' hyperthyroidism and ophthalmopathy. Regions amplified from RNA transcripts were the TCR beta CDR3 regions. In the first-round RT-PCR of the TCR CDR3, the HTBI primer set was used. In TCRdb, the multiplex PCR reads were re-called with MiXCR into one record per CDR3 protein. Among about 290,000 distinct CDR3 sequences listed, 15% to 20% were seen once. Sequencing used blood. These receptors were collected from a woman aged 60-75 years with Graves' ophthalmopathy.

This clonotype was seen at least ten times. The chain recombines TRBV9 with TRBJ1-4, with 8 bases matching TRBD1. The CDR3 covers 17 residues. V dropped 0 bases and J dropped 3; count of bases not matched to a gene: 7. The germline V gene encodes CDR1 SGDLS and CDR2 YYNGEE. Written as DNA, the CDR3 is TGTGCCAGCAGCGTAGGCGGGACGACAGGGGCTAATGAAAAACTGTTTTTT. It encodes CASSVGGTTGANEKLFF.

About this clonotype: A read error may account for a junction end that differs from germline. This chain joins TRBV5-5 and TRBJ2-7; no clear D gene. This CDR3 is built from 13 residues. Germline V gene data show CDR1 as SGHKS and CDR2 as YYEKEE (reference sequence). The CDR3 nucleotides are TGTGTCAGCAGCTTGGATTCCCTCTACGAGCAGTACTTC. Translation: CVSSLDSLYEQYF.

In this sample, this clonotype turned up many times. The rearrangement uses TRBV28 and TRBJ1-5; 7 bases align to TRBD1. CDR3 length equals 17 residues. The ends lost 5 bases at V and 2 bases at J; junction bases unmatched: 12. Germline loops: CDR1 MDHEN, CDR2 SYDVKM. The CDR3 DNA follows: TGTGCCAGCAGTACCCTAACAGACAGGGATGGCAATCAGCCCCAGCATTTT. This codes for CASSTLTDRDGNQPQHF.

This clonotype was observed many times. The chain uses TRBV28 and TRBJ1-5, with 9 bases matching TRBD1. The length of the CDR3 is 15 residues. CDR1 and CDR2 from the germline V gene are MDHEN and SYDVKM. Trimming took 6 bases from V and 0 from J; bases not matched to a gene: 3. The CDR3 nucleotides read TGTGCCAGCAGACCGACAGGGGGTAGCAATCAGCCCCAGCATTTT. It is translated as CASRPTGGSNQPQHF.

This clonotype was counted many times. V gene TRBV12-3 or TRBV12-4 combines with J gene TRBJ1-5; D is unclear. CDR3 length equals 16 residues. V was shortened by 1 base and J by 2 bases, with 12 bases between the two germline ends. The CDR3 sequence: CASSLGGPSGNQPQHF. CDR3 nucleotides: TGTGCCAGCAGTTTAGGGGGTCCCTCCGGCAATCAGCCCCAGCATTTT.

The V call is TRBV6-1, the J call TRBJ2-7; D is tentatively TRBD1 or TRBD2 (5 bases each). The germline gives CDR1 MNHNS, CDR2 SASEGT. Trimming took off 5 bases at V and 1 base at J, with 15 bases between the two ends. The CDR3 consists of 15 residues. The DNA of the CDR3 is TGTGCCAGCAGTTCCGGGGCCGAGACATCCTACGAGCAGTACTTC. Protein sequence: CASSSGAETSYEQYF.

This clonotype has at least ten counts. The DNA for the CDR3 is TGTGCCATCAGTGATAAGGGACTAGCGGAATCTAGCACAGATACGCAGTATTTT. Translating it yields CAISDKGLAESSTDTQYF. This chain joins TRBV10-3 and TRBJ2-3; TRBD2 matches 11 bases. Germline values: CDR1 ENHRY, CDR2 SYGVKD. J was trimmed by 0 bases and V by 3 bases; bases with no gene match: 8. The CDR3 extends over 18 amino acids.

This clonotype showed up many times. The chain employs TRBV2 and TRBJ1-4; unclear D gene. There are 15 residues in the CDR3. CDR1 and CDR2 (germline): SNHLY, FYNNEI. The V end lost 1 base, the J end lost 4 bases, and 10 bases lay between the germline ends. This CDR3 reads CASSEEGQNNEKLFF. The CDR3 DNA is TGTGCCAGCAGTGAAGAGGGCCAGAATAATGAAAAACTGTTTTTT.

This chain links TRBV7-2 with TRBJ2-3; 8 nucleotides agree with TRBD2. CDR1 and CDR2 from the germline V gene are SGHTA and FQGNSA. This CDR3 comprises 16 residues. Unmatched junction bases numbered 7, after V lost 0 bases and J lost 5 bases. The CDR3 sequence: CASSLAGRAGKDTQYF. CDR3 sequence (DNA): TGTGCCAGCAGCTTAGCCGGGAGGGCTGGGAAAGATACGCAGTATTTT.

This clonotype has ten or more counts. V usage is TRBV12-3 or TRBV12-4 and J usage is TRBJ2-1; 10 bases are a match to TRBD2. CDR3 size: 15 residues. The trim removed 5 bases at V and 6 bases at J, leaving 7 bases unmatched. CDR3 sequence reads: CASSMIAGGVNEQFF. CDR3 nucleotides: TGTGCCAGCAGTATGATAGCGGGAGGAGTCAATGAGCAGTTCTTC.

This clonotype was detected only a few times. This chain links TRBV6-2 or TRBV6-3 with TRBJ2-3; D unclear. V dropped 3 bases and J dropped 2 bases, with 12 bases sitting between them. The CDR3 length is 15 residues. Germline V gives CDR1 MNHEY, CDR2 SVGEGT. The CDR3 DNA is TGTGCCAGCAGTTATGTCGGTCTGAACACAGATACGCAGTATTTT. Protein product: CASSYVGLNTDTQYF.

The rearrangement joins TRBV9 to TRBJ1-6, with unresolved D. The CDR3 sequence is 15 residues long. CDR1 and CDR2 (germline): SGDLS, YYNGEE. V was shortened by 2 bases and J by 13 bases, with 19 bases between the two germline ends. In DNA form, the CDR3 reads TGTGCCAGCAGCGTGAGCCCCCTGGGAGACAACCCCCTCCACTTT. It codes for CASSVSPLGDNPLHF. Based on the CDR3 plus reference TRBV9 and TRBJ1-6, the full variable domain is DSGVTQTPKHLITATGQRVTLRCSPRSGDLSVYWYQQSLDQGLQFLIQYYNGEERAKGNILERFSAQQFPDLHSELNLSSLELGDSALYFCASSVSPLGDNPLHFGNGTRLTVT.

This clonotype was seen more than once but under ten times. The J gene is TRBJ2-3, the V gene TRBV5-4; D ambiguous. There are 12 residues in the CDR3. V was shortened by 7 bases and J by 1 base, with 7 bases between the two germline ends. The V gene's germline CDR1 is SGHNT and CDR2 YYREEE (reference sequence). The CDR3 sequence is CASVGGTDTQYF. As DNA, the CDR3 is TGTGCCAGCGTAGGAGGCACAGATACGCAGTATTTT.

The chain couples TRBV5-1 to TRBJ2-2, with D unresolved. V lost 3 bases, J lost 4 bases, and 13 bases lay in between. This CDR3 has 15 amino acids. Germline V gene sequence: CDR1 SGHRS, CDR2 YFSETQ. This chain's CDR3 is CASSSFIAGTGELFF. The CDR3 DNA reads TGCGCCAGCAGCTCTTTTATAGCCGGCACCGGGGAGCTGTTTTTT. Full variable domain (remainder filled in from reference TRBV5-1 and TRBJ2-2): KAGVTQTPRYLIKTRGQQVTLSCSPISGHRSVSWYQQTPGQGLQFLFEYFSETQRNKGNFPGRFSGRQFSNSRSEMNVSTLELGDSALYLCASSSFIAGTGELFFGEGSRLTVL.

This clonotype was seen a handful of times. V is TRBV6-1 and J is TRBJ2-1; 9 bases agree with TRBD1. The germline V gene encodes CDR1 MNHNS and CDR2 SASEGT. The CDR3 extends over 17 amino acids. The ends lost 5 bases at V and 7 bases at J; junction bases unmatched: 15. The CDR3 bases are TGTGCCAGCAGTCCGGACTCAAGACAGGGGGTTGGAAATGAGCAGTTCTTC. It is translated as CASSPDSRQGVGNEQFF.

This clonotype was seen more than once but under ten times. A much larger clone lies a single base off, so this may be a read error. The V gene is TRBV2, the J gene TRBJ1-1; tentatively, D is TRBD1 (6 bases). The germline CDR1 and CDR2 sequences are SNHLY and FYNNEI. The CDR3 runs to 13 residues. This CDR3 reads CASSRGTYTEALF. The CDR3 nucleotides read TGTGCCAGCAGCAGGGGCACTTACACTGAAGCTCTCTTT.

This clonotype was observed a handful of times. The chain couples TRBV28 to TRBJ2-4; 8 nucleotides agree with TRBD1. This CDR3 contains 16 residues. In germline, CDR1 is MDHEN, CDR2 SYDVKM. Trimming at V came to 6 bases and at J to 1 base, leaving 8 bases not matched to a gene. CDR3 nucleotide sequence: TGTGCCAGCAGCAGCCAGGGGGCGCTGGCCAAAAACATTCAGTACTTC. The encoded protein is CASSSQGALAKNIQYF.

This clonotype was seen many times. Written as DNA, the CDR3 is TGCAGTGCTAGAGAGGCGACTAGCGGGAGTACTGAGCAGTTCTTC. Residues: CSAREATSGSTEQFF. V and J are TRBV20-1 and TRBJ2-1; 12 positions agree with TRBD2. With V trimmed by 0 bases and J by 9 bases, 6 bases remained unmatched. The CDR3 is 15 residues long. Germline CDR1 reads DFQATT; CDR2 reads SNEGSKA (reference sequence).

The sample holds many counts of this clonotype. The genes are TRBV28 and TRBJ1-2, with D maybe TRBD1 (6 bases). Trimming took 1 base from V and 8 from J, leaving 17 bases between them. CDR3 size: 15 residues. Germline V gene sequence: CDR1 MDHEN, CDR2 SYDVKM. DNA of the CDR3: TGTGCCAGCAGTTTATCCAAGGGGGGATCCGGCGGCTACACCTTC. Encoded protein: CASSLSKGGSGGYTF.

This clonotype appeared many times. The genes are TRBV7-2 and TRBJ2-3; D ambiguous. Germline V gene sequence: CDR1 SGHTA, CDR2 FQGNSA. The CDR3 runs to 13 residues. The V and J ends lost 4 bases and 4 bases respectively, with 9 bases between them. CDR3 sequence reads: CASSWRRADTQYF. DNA for the CDR3: TGTGCCAGCAGCTGGAGACGGGCAGATACGCAGTATTTT.

This clonotype was seen a handful of times. This sequence may be a read error, since a much larger clone differs from it by one base. The chain carries TRBV20-1 and TRBJ1-1; maybe TRBD1 (5 bases). The germline V gene encodes CDR1 DFQATT and CDR2 SNEGSKA (reference sequence). This CDR3 has 15 amino acids. The CDR3 spells CSASDAGLMNTEASF. CDR3 DNA: TGCAGTGCTAGCGATGCGGGGCTAATGAACACTGAAGCTTCCTTT.

This clonotype appeared many times. The V and J genes are TRBV28 and TRBJ2-7, with TRBD2 matching 11 bases. V lost 5 bases and J lost 6; bases outside the gene matches: 15. Germline V gives CDR1 MDHEN, CDR2 SYDVKM. CDR3 length: 17 residues. The CDR3 region is CASSLALAGGPPGEQYF. The CDR3 nucleotides are TGTGCCAGCAGTCTCGCGCTAGCGGGAGGCCCTCCGGGCGAGCAGTACTTC.